Each of the 10 T cell receptor beta chains below was sequenced from the same sample in a study of molecular identifiers for immune sequencing clone quantification (dated by TCRdb to 2017 to 2018). The protocol used for the library was PCR. Sequenced on an Illumina HiSeq 4000. Using fastp trimming at Q25 and MiXCR clonotype assembly, TCRdb reanalyzed the public sequencing data and kept in-frame beta chains. When rows share a CDR3 protein, they turn into one entry using the most common DNA and genes. The sample profile shows about 640,000 distinct CDR3 sequences; about 20% of them were found once. The ten largest clones represent 0.75% to 0.95% of the sample. The sequenced material came from naive CD8+ T cells from blood, with Jurkat cell RNA spiked in. The intended sense of this specimen's cell subset or site label: FACS-sorted CD8+CD4-CCR7+CD45RA+ naive T cells. These receptors were taken from a human donor in good health. Some libraries in this study had Jurkat cell RNA spiked in.

This clonotype appeared many times. In nucleotides, the CDR3 is TGCAGTGCTAGAGCCGGCGGGATCGCGGACACTGAAGCTTTCTTT. This sequence encodes CSARAGGIADTEAFF. The chain has TRBV20-1 and TRBJ1-1; D unresolved. This CDR3 contains 15 residues. The V end lost 1 base, the J end lost 3 bases, and 15 bases lay between the germline ends. The V gene's germline CDR1 is DFQATT and CDR2 SNEGSKA (reference sequence).

This clonotype occurred once. This could be a read error, since a much larger clone is one nucleotide away. The chain combines TRBV28 with TRBJ1-3, with D hard to call. The CDR3 sequence is 15 residues long. The germline gives CDR1 MDHEN, CDR2 SYDVKM. CDR3 sequence: CAGSLSMSSGNTIYF. CDR3 in DNA: TGTGCCGGCAGTTTATCTATGAGCTCTGGAAACACCATATATTTT.

To note about this clonotype: A much larger clone is a single base away; this may be a read error. This sequence joins TRBV2 and TRBJ1-5; D uncertain. CDR1 is SNHLY, CDR2 FYNNEI, per germline. The germline V and J ends were trimmed by 3 bases and 0 bases, with 3 bases remaining between them. This CDR3 has 13 residues. The CDR3 DNA is TGTGCCAGCAGTGAGAGTAGCAATCAGCCCCAGCATTTT. It encodes CASSESSNQPQHF.

There are many counts of this clonotype. The chain couples TRBV24-1 to TRBJ2-1; a weak D match, TRBD2 (5 bases). The CDR3 contains 15 residues. Germline V gives CDR1 KGHDR, CDR2 SFDVKD. Trimming took 4 bases from V and 6 from J, leaving 15 bases between them. DNA of the CDR3: TGTGCCACCAGTGAACCCGGACTGGTGGCCAATGAGCAGTTCTTC. The encoded protein is CATSEPGLVANEQFF.

For this clonotype: Given a much more abundant clone one base away, this may be a read error. The chain employs TRBV5-6 and TRBJ1-4; D is undetermined. This CDR3 contains 16 residues. Per the germline V gene, CDR1 is SGHDT and CDR2 is YYEEEE. The CDR3 sequence: CAGSSRTDPTNEKLFF. The CDR3 DNA reads TGTGCCGGCAGCTCCCGGACGGACCCAACTAATGAAAAACTGTTTTTT.

The rearrangement joins TRBV20-1 to TRBJ1-5; TRBD1 aligns across 10 bases. This CDR3 spans 14 amino acids. Trimming at V came to 6 bases and at J to 6 bases, leaving 8 bases not matched to a gene. From germline, CDR1 is DFQATT and CDR2 SNEGSKA (reference sequence). The CDR3 sequence: CSAAGTGVFQPQHF. The CDR3 coding sequence is TGCAGTGCCGCCGGGACAGGGGTTTTTCAGCCCCAGCATTTT.

As regards this clonotype: A read error may explain this, as a much larger clone is one base away. V is TRBV12-3 or TRBV12-4 and J is TRBJ2-1; D ambiguous. The CDR3 runs 14 residues. The germline V and J ends were trimmed by 4 bases and 6 bases, with 13 bases remaining between them. In DNA form, the CDR3 reads TGTGCCAGCAGTTCAGCCCACAGCTCCAATGAGCAGTTCTTC. It encodes CASSSAHSSNEQFF.

The chain couples TRBV24-1 to TRBJ1-3; D call uncertain. Germline CDR1 reads KGHDR; CDR2 reads SFDVKD. The CDR3 totals 15 residues. V was shortened by 0 bases and J by 0 bases, with 5 bases between the two germline ends. The CDR3 nucleotides read TGTGCCACCAGTGATTTGGAGGGCTCTGGAAACACCATATATTTT. Translation gives CATSDLEGSGNTIYF.

At least ten counts were recorded for this clonotype. The chain links TRBV7-9 to TRBJ2-1; 8 nucleotides match TRBD2. After removal of 0 bases from V and 9 bases from J, the junction contained 10 bases not matched to a gene. This CDR3 has 16 residues. From germline, CDR1 is SEHNR and CDR2 FQNEAQ (reference sequence). DNA of the CDR3: TGTGCCAGCAGCTTAGCTGCGGGACTAGAACTTCCTGAGCAGTTCTTC. Its protein is CASSLAAGLELPEQFF.

The sample holds many counts of this clonotype. This rearrangement joins TRBV6-2 or TRBV6-3 to TRBJ1-5; 7 bases align to TRBD1. V dropped 6 bases and J dropped 5; count of bases not matched to a gene: 13. Germline CDR1 is MNHEY and CDR2 is SVGEGT. The CDR3 spans 16 residues. CDR3 in DNA: TGTGCCAGCAGCCCCCTACGACAGGGTGGTGATCAGCCCCAGCATTTT. Its protein is CASSPLRQGGDQPQHF.